The 5 T cell receptor beta chains in this list originate from one sample, sequenced in a study of low-dose radiotherapy and immunotherapy resistance in tumors (dated by TCRdb to between 2021 and 2023). The sample's time point label, in plain terms: before trial treatment. For sequencing, an Illumina HiSeq 2500 was employed. First-strand cDNA was synthesized using Superscript III and a set of TRAV- and TRBV-specific primers, so that both TCRalpha and TCRbeta chains were covered. TCRs were amplified with Phusion for 20 to 25 PCR cycles, with a constant-region primer paired with the adapter attached to the V primers. In TCRdb, the public reads were trimmed at Q25 with fastp and aligned with MiXCR, with productive beta chains retained. Rows matching on CDR3 protein sequence are summarized as one entry with the most common DNA and genes. The sample data list 55,000 to 70,000 distinct CDR3 sequences, and approximately 25% of these were observed just once. The ten largest clones take up roughly 5.6% of the sample.

This material consisted of PBMCs, taken before treatment. The receptors were gathered from a male donor with prostate cancer.

This clonotype was counted many times. This chain connects TRBV11-2 to TRBJ2-2; D is perhaps TRBD1 or TRBD2 (5 bases each). The V gene's germline CDR1 is SGHAT and CDR2 FQNNGV. This CDR3 is built from 16 residues. Trimming took 7 bases from V and 5 from J, leaving 20 bases between them. CDR3 sequence reads: CASTPTQGRTTGELFF. The CDR3 nucleotides read TGTGCCAGCACCCCGACCCAGGGACGAACTACCGGGGAGCTGTTTTTT. Combining the CDR3 with reference TRBV11-2 and TRBJ2-2 gives the whole variable domain EAGVAQSPRYKIIEKRQSVAFWCNPISGHATLYWYQQILGQGPKLLIQFQNNGVVDDSQLPKDRFSAERLKGVDSTLKIQPAKLEDSAVYLCASTPTQGRTTGELFFGEGSRLTVL.

This clonotype was picked up many times. The chain joins TRBV27 to TRBJ2-1, with 13 positions matching TRBD2. The CDR3 sequence is 18 residues long. J gave up 6 bases and V 6 bases, and 14 bases lay outside the gene matches. CDR1 is MNHEY, CDR2 SMNVEV, per germline (reference sequence). The CDR3 spells CASSSRKTSGGPTNEQFF. The CDR3 bases are TGTGCCAGCAGCTCCCGGAAGACTAGCGGGGGGCCGACCAATGAGCAGTTCTTC.

CDR3 region: CASSLADSRNTEAFF. CDR3 nucleotide sequence: TGTGCCAGCAGCTTAGCTGACTCTCGGAACACTGAAGCTTTCTTT. The rearrangement joins TRBV7-2 to TRBJ1-1; no clear D. This CDR3 contains 15 residues. Germline CDR1 reads SGHTA; CDR2 reads FQGNSA. Between the trimmed V and J ends, which lost 0 bases and 1 base, there was a span of 9 bases.

This clonotype was recorded many times. The chain combines TRBV2 with TRBJ2-1; D is perhaps TRBD2 (5 bases). The germline V gene encodes CDR1 SNHLY and CDR2 FYNNEI. This CDR3 comprises 15 residues. V was pared by 7 bases and J by 4 bases, with 17 bases between. CDR3 sequence: CASTEAPSRYNEQFF. CDR3 DNA sequence: TGTGCCAGCACCGAGGCCCCTAGCAGATACAATGAGCAGTTCTTC.

To note about this clonotype: Sequence at one end of the junction differs from germline and may be a read error. The rearrangement joins TRBV12-3 or TRBV12-4 to TRBJ2-7; 9 bases match TRBD1. This CDR3 contains 17 residues. CDR3 loop: CPSSSTTTGGSPYEQYF. The CDR3 region has the DNA TGTCCCAGCAGTTCCACGACGACAGGGGGGAGCCCATACGAGCAGTACTTC.